This T cell receptor beta chain derives from a study of shared clonotypes between healthy human individuals. Findings and caveats of the study: Non-shared clonotypes had lower generation probabilities than those shared by all four donors.

Turning to this clone: Its antigen is unidentified. The sample contains more than one DNA sequence encoding this CDR3.

Clones were read by immunoSEQ multiplex PCR, and TCRdb kept only the in-frame ones, dropping some. Of just over 2,000,000 clones listed, roughly 94% were seen once; the top ten hold 0.13%. None of the donors, who were healthy HIV-negative adults, had recently had acute infections or vaccinations. The specimen was naive CD4+ T cells sorted from blood. Documented subset: CD45RA+ positively selected. This receptor was identified in a man aged 18 to 29 in good health.

Here the CDR3 reads CASSLAKGPNTEAFF. CDR3 nucleotide sequence: TGTGCCAGCAGCTTAGCGAAGGGTCCGAACACTGAAGCTTTCTTT. The genes are TRBV7-9 and TRBJ1-1, with no clear D. This CDR3 contains 15 residues. Germline CDR1 is SEHNR and CDR2 is FQNEAQ (reference sequence). Trimming took off 0 bases at V and 1 base at J, with 9 bases between the two ends.